The 12 T cell receptor beta chains reported below all come from one sample, sequenced in a study of glioma-infiltrating T cells. Using RNA template, CDR3s of TCR alpha and beta were amplified with iRepertoire arm-PCR. One entry per CDR3 protein results from TCRdb running MiXCR on the multiplex PCR reads. The sample has around 140,000 distinct CDR3 sequences, around 42% seen once. The sample consisted of glioma tissue, nonneoplastic brain tissue, or PBMCs (not recorded which). These TCRs come from a human donor with low-grade glioma or glioblastoma, undergoing nonglioma brain surgery, or in good health (not recorded which).

This clonotype appeared a few times. The chain links TRBV28 to TRBJ2-5, with D perhaps TRBD1 (5 bases). V was pared by 5 bases and J by 1 base, with 5 bases between. The CDR3 totals 12 residues. CDR1 is MDHEN, CDR2 SYDVKM, per germline. The chain's CDR3 is CASSGAQETQYF. The CDR3 region has the DNA TGTGCCAGCAGTGGGGCCCAAGAGACCCAGTACTTC.

The chain has TRBV7-8 and TRBJ2-5; 10 nucleotides match TRBD1. Germline V gene sequence: CDR1 SGHVS, CDR2 FQNEAQ. Unmatched junction bases numbered 7, after V lost 2 bases and J lost 4 bases. CDR3 length: 16 residues. The CDR3 sequence is CASSLRDRGGLETQYF. The DNA for the CDR3 is TGTGCCAGCAGCTTAAGGGACAGGGGAGGGTTAGAGACCCAGTACTTC. The full variable domain, with the rest looked up from reference TRBV7-8 and TRBJ2-5, is GAGVSQSPRYKVAKRGQDVALRCDPISGHVSLFWYQQALGQGPEFLTYFQNEAQLDKSGLPSDRFFAERPEGSVSTLKIQRTQQEDSAVYLCASSLRDRGGLETQYFGPGTRLLVL.

Written as DNA, the CDR3 is TGTGCCAGCAGAGGGACCGGGGCTTACACAGATACGCAGTATTTT. Protein: CASRGTGAYTDTQYF. This chain joins TRBV6-1 and TRBJ2-3; D could derive from TRBD1 or TRBD2 (5 bases each). The CDR3 spans 15 residues. The germline V gene encodes CDR1 MNHNS and CDR2 SASEGT. V was pared by 6 bases and J by 2 bases, with 15 bases between.

This clonotype was found many times. The CDR3 reads CASRIGQLTDTQYF. The CDR3 DNA is TGTGCCAGCAGGATAGGACAGCTCACAGATACGCAGTATTTT. The chain combines TRBV27 with TRBJ2-3; weak D call: TRBD1 (6 bases). The CDR3 is made up of 14 amino acids. CDR1 and CDR2 (germline): MNHEY, SMNVEV (reference sequence). Trimming removed 6 bases at V and 2 bases at J, with 12 bases between.

This sequence joins TRBV29-1 and TRBJ2-3; D unclear. CDR1 is SQVTM and CDR2 is ANQGSEA in the germline V gene. CDR3 length: 13 residues. V shed 2 bases and J shed 5 bases, with 11 bases lying between them. CDR3 in amino acids: CSVEWAALDTQYF. Here the CDR3 DNA reads TGCAGCGTTGAATGGGCTGCCTTAGATACGCAGTATTTT.

This clonotype has only a few counts. V gene TRBV18 combines with J gene TRBJ2-5, with no clear D. Per the germline V gene, CDR1 is KGHSH and CDR2 is LQKENI. Trimming left V 2 bases short and J 2 bases short, with 9 bases between. This CDR3 is 14 amino acids long. CDR3 sequence reads: CASSPREIQETQYF. CDR3 nucleotides: TGTGCCAGCTCACCAAGGGAAATTCAAGAGACCCAGTACTTC.

The CDR3 nucleotides are TGTGCCAGCAGACAGGGGGTTGGGACTAAAGCTTTCTTT. Amino acids: CASRQGVGTKAFF. V gene TRBV12-3 or TRBV12-4 combines with J gene TRBJ1-1, with 8 bases lining up with TRBD1. The CDR3 is 13 amino acids. With 6 bases clipped from V and 9 bases from J, the junction kept 9 bases outside the gene matches.

The gene calls are TRBV5-4 and TRBJ1-1; 7 positions match TRBD1. The CDR3 has 14 residues. Germline CDR1 is SGHNT and CDR2 is YYREEE (reference sequence). J was trimmed by 4 bases and V by 0 bases; bases with no gene match: 3. CDR3 bases: TGTGCCAGCAGCTTGGGTCAGGGGGTCACTGAAGCTTTCTTT. Translation gives CASSLGQGVTEAFF. Full variable domain (missing parts from reference TRBV5-4 and TRBJ1-1): ETGVTQSPTHLIKTRGQQVTLRCSSQSGHNTVSWYQQALGQGPQFIFQYYREEENGRGNFPPRFSGLQFPNYSSELNVNALELDDSALYLCASSLGQGVTEAFFGQGTRLTVV.

V usage is TRBV19 and J usage is TRBJ2-3; no reliable D call. Per the germline V gene, CDR1 is LNHDA and CDR2 is SQIVND (reference sequence). This CDR3 has 13 residues. V was pared by 4 bases and J by 6 bases, with 11 bases between. CDR3 nucleotide sequence: TGTGCCAGTAGTAGTCCCCCTCCGGATACGCAGTATTTT. Translated: CASSSPPPDTQYF.

As regards this clonotype: This may be a read error, as it is one base from a much larger clone. The chain carries TRBV6-2 or TRBV6-3 and TRBJ2-3; 7 nucleotides align to TRBD2. Trimming removed 2 bases from V and 8 bases from J; junction bases left unmatched: 10. Per the germline V gene, CDR1 is MNHEY and CDR2 is SVGEGT. The CDR3 has 15 residues. In DNA form, the CDR3 reads TGTGCCAGCAGTTACCTGGGACTATCATTTGGTACGCAGTATTTT. Translating gives CASSYLGLSFGTQYF.

The chain couples TRBV15 to TRBJ1-4, with D hard to call. The CDR3 is made up of 11 amino acids. CDR1 LNHNV and CDR2 YYDKDF come from the germline V gene (reference sequence). V dropped 5 bases and J dropped 6 bases, with 4 bases sitting between them. The CDR3 DNA reads as TGTGCCACCAGCCCGGATGAAAAACTGTTTTTT. Translated: CATSPDEKLFF.

The chain couples TRBV29-1 to TRBJ2-1, with D unresolved. The CDR3 runs to 12 residues. Germline V gene sequence: CDR1 SQVTM, CDR2 ANQGSEA. Trimming pared 2 bases from V and 10 bases from J, leaving 12 bases between. Written as DNA, the CDR3 is TGCAGCGTTGAATCCGACTCCTACGAGCAGTTCTTC. Translated, it gives CSVESDSYEQFF.